This T cell receptor (beta chain) came from a study of cytomegalovirus exposure and HLA in healthy donors. PCR amplification relied on 60 Vbeta primers (plus 13 Jbeta primers). As originally analysed: The count from a later analysis was some 80 million unique TCR beta chains, some 9.9 million of them shared. Libraries were prepared by immunoSEQ multiplex PCR; TCRdb keeps only in-frame clonotypes and omits some of them. V and J calls and clone size come straight from that table; D and trimming were deduced from the DNA. The table lists 70,000 or so clones, with roughly 2.4% in the top ten. Germline CDR1 reads SGHTA; CDR2 reads FQGNSA. The CDR3 contains 14 residues. V lost 5 bases and J 2 bases, leaving 9 bases between the germline ends. Study-level results: Listed as cytomegalovirus-associated were over 150 TCR beta chains. Across HLA loci, a later analysis found differing TCR association rates, with DRB1 most and HLA-C fewest. The authors confirmed in vitro that three CMV-associated chains were specific for CMV antigens.

Concerning this clone: What it binds is unknown.

Sequencing was done on a sample of PBMCs. The TCR originated in a female donor in good health and CMV-seropositive. The rearrangement links TRBV7-2 to TRBJ1-4; D not resolved. This chain's CDR3 is CASSNSGTNEKLFF. The CDR3 nucleotides are TGTGCCAGCAGCAACTCCGGGACTAATGAAAAACTGTTTTTT.